This TCR beta chain comes out of a study of blood T cell repertoires in COVID-19. Study-level background: The study drew acute and convalescent COVID-19 samples from the United States, Italy and Spain. Sample material is recorded as cDNA or gDNA derived from T cells, B-cell-depleted T cells, or PBMCs.

In the authors' methods: Using reference gene primer amplification, nucleated cell counts were estimated. Sequencing used immunoSEQ multiplex PCR; TCRdb keeps in-frame clones, though not all of them. Clone size and V and J calls were adopted from that table, with D and trimming inferred from the DNA. The sample has nearly 110,000 clones, over 55% seen once; the top ten hold less than 1%. This CDR3 is 15 amino acids long. V was clipped by 5 bases and J by 4 bases, with 18 bases between them. CDR1 SEHNR and CDR2 FQNEAQ come from the germline V gene (reference sequence). The gene calls are TRBV7-9 and TRBJ2-7; D may be TRBD2 (6 bases). The clonotype originates from a human donor with acute or convalescent COVID-19. The donor label of this sample is uncertain. Source material: peripheral blood. The CDR3, as DNA: TGTGCCAGCAGCCATTTCGGGACGCGGGGTTACGAGCAGTACTTC. Its protein product is CASSHFGTRGYEQYF.